The entry that follows covers one TCR beta chain sequence. The data originate from a study of blood T cell repertoires in COVID-19. Whole-study context: From the United States, Italy and Spain came samples of acute and convalescent COVID-19. T cells, B-cell-depleted T cells, or PBMCs supplied cDNA or gDNA.

The CDR3 consists of 15 residues. Germline V lookup: CDR1 KGHSH, CDR2 LQKENI. Trimming pared 6 bases from V and 2 bases from J, leaving 13 bases between. Repertoires were generated with immunoSEQ multiplex PCR, while TCRdb's copy carries only in-frame clones and drops some. In the table there are around 300,000 clones, approximately 86% of which are singletons. What was sequenced was peripheral blood. The source is a woman in her sixties or seventies with COVID-19, enrolled during active disease. The chain uses TRBV18 and TRBJ2-2; possible D gene TRBD1, 5 bases. The CDR3 DNA sequence: TGTGCCAGCTCCCCCGGACACTTCAACACCGGGGAGCTGTTTTTT. Translated: CASSPGHFNTGELFF.